This T cell receptor beta chain was recorded in a study of blood T cell repertoires in COVID-19. Background on the study: The United States, Italy and Spain were the sources of the acute and convalescent COVID-19 samples.

The authors' processing: Reference gene primer amplification in the assay estimated nucleated cell counts. Some clones are missing from TCRdb's copy, which holds only in-frame ones; the method was immunoSEQ multiplex PCR. V, J and clone size reflect that table, while D and trimming were determined from the DNA. This table has under 35,000 clones, roughly 87% appearing once. In germline, CDR1 is SGHVS, CDR2 FNYEAQ. V lost 3 bases and J lost 4; bases outside the gene matches: 6. The CDR3 is 16 amino acids. Material: peripheral blood. The chain combines TRBV7-6 with TRBJ2-3; 11 nucleotides match TRBD2. The TCR sequence derives from a woman in her sixties or seventies with active COVID-19. CDR3 amino acids: CASSFGVAGGPDTQYF. The CDR3 DNA is TGTGCCAGCAGCTTTGGCGTAGCGGGGGGGCCAGATACGCAGTATTTT.